These T cell receptor beta chains were read from a single sample in a study of read filtering for tumor transcriptome and immune sequencing. Using its own MiXCR run on the reads, TCRdb lists one record per CDR3 protein. The sample shows around 29,000 distinct CDR3 sequences, 13% to 15% of them seen only once. Sequencing was done on a sample of a population of CD138-negative cells sorted from bone marrow. The receptors derive from a donor aged 40 or older with multiple myeloma. The CDR3 runs from the conserved cysteine through the conserved F or W. D genes are given only for firm matches. Not every row has a clone size; where given, it reads once, few, many or a size class.

J | size | D | V | DNA | CDR3
TRBJ2-6 | many | . | TRBV19 | TGTGCCAGTATGTATCAGGGGCGCGGCTCTGGGGCCAACGTCCTGACTTTC | CASMYQGRGSGANVLTF
TRBJ2-7 | . | TRBD1 | TRBV7-6 | TGTGCCAGCAGCTCCTCGGGCAGGGGGCGCTACGAGCAGTACTTC | CASSSSGRGRYEQYF
TRBJ2-7 | . | . | TRBV29-1 | TGCAGCGTTGGTCCTTCCGGTAGCGACGAGCAGTACTTC | CSVGPSGSDEQYF
TRBJ2-1 | many | . | TRBV3-1 | TGTGCCAGCAGCCAAGTTCCGGGCAATGAGCAGTTCTTC | CASSQVPGNEQFF
TRBJ1-6 | many | . | TRBV2 | TGTGCCAGCAGTGAAGAAATGTTAGGTACACCCCTCCACTTT | CASSEEMLGTPLHF
TRBJ2-3 | many | . | TRBV2 | TGTGCCAGCAGTGAATCCCCGCGCGGGGCAGATACGCAGTATTTT | CASSESPRGADTQYF
TRBJ2-3 | many | . | TRBV30 | TGTGTCTGGACCCACCGAGGGACGGCAGATACGCAGTATTTT | CVWTHRGTADTQYF
TRBJ2-2 | many | . | TRBV5-1 | TGCGCCAGCAGCTTGGATTCTGCCAGCGCGAACACCGGGGAGCTGTTTTTT | CASSLDSASANTGELFF
TRBJ2-5 | many | . | TRBV2 | TGTGCCAGCAGTGAGGGCGAGGCTCACCCCCAAGAGACCCAGTACTTC | CASSEGEAHPQETQYF
TRBJ2-1 | many | . | TRBV14 | TGTGCCAGCAGCCAAGGCGGGACCATCTCCTACAATGAGCAGTTCTTC | CASSQGGTISYNEQFF
TRBJ2-2 | many | . | TRBV20-1 | TGCAGTGCTAGAGTTATCGGCGGATCGACCGGGGAGCTGTTTTTT | CSARVIGGSTGELFF
TRBJ1-2 | . | TRBD1 | TRBV29-1 | TGCAGCGCCCTACTACAGGGGGCGATTCGTGGCTACGCCTTC | CSALLQGAIRGYAF
TRBJ2-5 | many | . | TRBV12-3/TRBV12-4 | TGTGCCAGCAGTTCCGCCCAAGAGACCCAGTACTTC | CASSSAQETQYF
TRBJ2-6 | many | TRBD2 | TRBV3-1 | TGTGCCAGCAGCCAAGGCGGGGGGGCAGGGGCCAACGTCCTGACTTTC | CASSQGGGAGANVLTF
TRBJ2-2 | many | TRBD2 | TRBV7-2 | TGTGCCAGCAGCTTCGGACTAGTCGTAGGGGAGCTGTTTTTT | CASSFGLVVGELFF
TRBJ2-5 | many | TRBD1 | TRBV27 | TGTGCCAGCAGTTTATCGCCAGGGGGAGAGACCCAGTACTTC | CASSLSPGGETQYF
TRBJ2-1 | many | . | TRBV11-2 | TGTGCCAGCAGCTTAGGACTCCCCGGGGATGAGCAGTTCTTC | CASSLGLPGDEQFF
TRBJ2-5 | many | TRBD1 | TRBV12-3/TRBV12-4 | TGTGCCAGCAGCCGGGACAGGGGAGAGACCCAGTACTTC | CASSRDRGETQYF
TRBJ1-5 | . | . | TRBV12-3/TRBV12-4 | TGTGCCTGCAGTTTAAGTGAATCGGGCAGCAATCAGCCCCAGCACTTT | CACSLSESGSNQPQHF
TRBJ2-2 | . | . | TRBV20-1 | TGCAGTGCTAGGGTTATCGGCGAATCGACCGGGGAGCTGTTTTTT | CSARVIGESTGELFF
TRBJ1-5 | medium-sized | . | TRBV7-8 | TGTGCCAGCAGCTTATGGGTACAGCCGGGATATAGCAATCAGCCCCAGCATTTT | CASSLWVQPGYSNQPQHF
TRBJ2-2 | few | . | TRBV7-2 | TGTGCCAGCAGCTTACGTTTTCGACCGGGAAACACCGGGGAGCTGTTTTTT | CASSLRFRPGNTGELFF
TRBJ1-5 | many | TRBD1 | TRBV12-3/TRBV12-4 | TGTGCCAGCAGTACGGGCGGACAGGGGGCGAACAATCAGCCCCAGCATTTT | CASSTGGQGANNQPQHF
TRBJ1-3 | few | . | TRBV19 | TGTGCCAGTAGTCTTCAATGGACAGTCTCTGGAAACACCATATATTTT | CASSLQWTVSGNTIYF